The entry that follows covers one TCR beta chain sequence. There is no known antigen for this receptor. Base qualities are not recorded, but no much larger clone differs from it by a single base. The CDR3 goes from the cysteine to the phenylalanine over 17 residues. Only the CDR3 portion is preserved as DNA: 51 bases, with reading frame beginning at the first base. V loses 0 bases of germline sequence and J loses 1 base, and the interval between the two ends is 13 bases. The germline V gene gives CDR1 as MGHRA and CDR2 as YSYEKL. Library preparation was by the immunoSEQ multiplex PCR assay. What TCRdb holds here is the immuneACCESS table cut down to in-frame rearrangements. Part of the clones is not present; checked against another copy, under half of the missing clones reflect an unresolved V gene, and the others are unexplained. Counted in this sample were approximately 39,000 clones; around 92% of them appeared once. Of the sample, less than 1.5% falls within the top ten clones.

These data originate in a study of T cell changes during pregnancy in multiple sclerosis (dated by TCRdb to the late 2010s). General notes on the study: The study looked at changes in the T cell repertoire across pregnancy in women with multiple sclerosis.

This chain is built from TRBV4-1 and TRBJ1-3; confidence is insufficient to name the D gene. The receptor comes from a female donor with multiple sclerosis, enrolled in a pregnancy study. Sequencing used PBMCs (not recorded whether the cells were cultured). The nucleotide sequence is TGCGCCAGCAGCCAAGAGAATTTAAGATTTTCTGGAAACACCATATATTTT. Its protein reads: CASSQENLRFSGNTIYF.